This T cell receptor beta chain comes out of a study of shared T cell receptors in the human thymus. Germline V gene lookup returns CDR1 MNHEY and CDR2 SMNVEV (reference sequence). The CDR3 spans 14 residues. V lost 6 bases, J lost 3 bases, and 15 bases lay in between. Repertoires were generated with immunoSEQ multiplex PCR, while TCRdb's copy carries only in-frame clones and drops some. The repertoire consists of under 850,000 clones, with roughly 90% occurring once and the leading ten covering about 0.01%. The same sample was also studied in work on human thymus T cells.

The sample was thymocytes. The sequence was collected from a boy younger than two with a congenital heart defect. V and J are TRBV27 and TRBJ2-7; D is ambiguous. DNA for the CDR3: TGTGCCAGCAGACGATATGAGAAATACTACGAGCAGTACTTC. As protein: CASRRYEKYYEQYF.